These 5 T cell receptor beta chains were all obtained from the same sample, sequenced in a study of cytomegalovirus exposure and HLA in healthy donors (dated 2017 in TCRdb). Receptors were amplified or captured by the immunoSEQ multiplex PCR assay. The multiplex PCR relied on a mix of 60 forward primers for TCR Vbeta segments and 13 reverse primers for TCR Jbeta segments. The table was pulled from immuneACCESS by TCRdb, which kept in-frame rearrangements only. Such tables lose some clones; where checked, under half of the loss comes from unresolved V genes, and the rest has no known cause. In this sample the table shows 150,000 to 200,000 clones, approximately 80% of which occur a single time. Roughly 5.2% of the sample is held by the ten biggest clonotypes. The sequenced material came from PBMCs. All receptors derive from a man in his late teens or twenties in good health and CMV-seronegative.

The V gene is TRBV10-3, the J gene TRBJ2-2, with a tentative D call TRBD2 (6 bases). Germline CDR1 reads ENHRY; CDR2 reads SYGVKD. The CDR3 length is 15 residues. V lost 0 bases and J lost 4, with 9 bases in between. DNA for the CDR3: TGTGCCATCAGTGAGTCGACTAGTACCACCGGGGAGCTGTTTTTT. This codes for CAISESTSTTGELFF.

This clone was observed a single time. This chain uses TRBV2 with TRBJ2-5; 13 nucleotides line up with TRBD2. The germline V gene has CDR1 SNHLY and CDR2 FYNNEI. The CDR3 covers 19 residues. The V segment lost 5 bases and the J segment 1 base; nucleotides outside the gene matches: 13. The CDR3 here is CASSRPGLAGSKVQETQYF. CDR3 DNA: TGTGCCAGCAGTCGCCCGGGACTAGCGGGATCAAAGGTCCAAGAGACCCAGTACTTC. The variable domain in full, completed from reference TRBV2 and TRBJ2-5, reads EPEVTQTPSHQVTQMGQEVILRCVPISNHLYFYWYRQILGQKVEFLVSFYNNEISEKSEIFDDQFSVERPDGSNFTLKIRSTKLEDSAMYFCASSRPGLAGSKVQETQYFGPGTRLLVL.

This chain joins TRBV9 and TRBJ2-3; TRBD2 matches 9 bases. CDR3 length: 15 residues. The junction had 2 bases not matched to a gene; V was cut back by 1 base and J by 2 bases. Germline V gene data show CDR1 as SGDLS and CDR2 as YYNGEE. CDR3 amino acids: CASSVSGRFTDTQYF. In DNA, the CDR3 is TGTGCCAGCAGCGTAAGCGGGAGGTTCACAGATACGCAGTATTTT.

The chain joins TRBV4-2 to TRBJ2-1; D is perhaps TRBD1 (6 bases). V was clipped by 4 bases and J by 5 bases, with 15 bases between them. From germline, CDR1 is LGHNA and CDR2 YNFKEQ. The CDR3 length is 15 residues. For the CDR3, the DNA is TGTGCCAGCAGCCCCAGTCAGGGGCTTAACAATGAGCAGTTCTTC. Its translation is CASSPSQGLNNEQFF.

DNA of the CDR3: TGTGCCAGCAGCGAACTAGTACCTAGCACAGATACGCAGTATTTT. Amino acid sequence: CASSELVPSTDTQYF. J is TRBJ2-3 and V is TRBV6-5, with D possibly TRBD2 on 5 matching bases. V lost 6 bases to trimming and J lost 0 bases, with 13 bases between them. CDR3 length: 15 residues. CDR1 and CDR2 from the germline V gene are MNHEY and SVGAGI.